A selection of T cell receptor beta chains follows, all from one sample in a study of T cells of healthy individuals. TCRdb redid the calling of the 5' RACE reads with MiXCR, one entry per CDR3 protein. The sample has tens of thousands of distinct CDR3 sequences, about 5% seen once. These receptors were collected from a female donor in good health. The CDR3 runs from the conserved cysteine through the conserved F or W. A D gene is named only where the DNA matches it firmly. Some rows have no size entry. The others give once, few or many, or a class for an expanded clone.

clone size,V gene,D gene,J gene,CDR3 protein,CDR3 DNA
.,TRBV29-1,.,TRBJ1-6,CSASFSSNNSPLHF,TGCAGCGCATCCTTCAGTTCGAATAATTCACCCCTCCACTTT
few,TRBV4-3,.,TRBJ2-3,CASSLQERGAQDTQYF,TGCGCCAGCAGCCTTCAAGAACGGGGAGCTCAAGATACGCAGTATTTT
.,TRBV6-2/TRBV6-3,.,TRBJ2-3,CASRSSGGGDTQYF,TGTGCCAGCCGCAGCAGCGGAGGGGGAGATACGCAGTATTTT
few,TRBV30,.,TRBJ2-3,CAWCQGTDTQYF,TGTGCCTGGTGCCAGGGCACAGATACGCAGTATTTT
many,TRBV29-1,TRBD1,TRBJ1-2,CSVAGQGNYGYTF,TGCAGCGTTGCCGGACAGGGCAACTATGGCTACACCTTC
many,TRBV7-2,.,TRBJ2-4,CASSFTGQLAKNIQYF,TGTGCCAGCAGCTTCACAGGGCAACTAGCCAAAAACATTCAGTACTTC
many,TRBV7-9,.,TRBJ2-1,CASSLVNLYNEQFF,TGTGCCAGCAGCTTAGTGAACCTGTACAATGAGCAGTTCTTC
many,TRBV5-1,.,TRBJ2-3,CASSPRGDTQYF,TGCGCCAGCAGCCCCCGAGGAGATACGCAGTATTTT
.,TRBV5-1,.,TRBJ2-5,CASSLGLSETQYF,TGCGCCAGCAGCTTGGGCCTATCGGAGACCCAGTACTTC
few,TRBV19,TRBD1,TRBJ1-5,CASSPGQGGRPQHF,TGTGCCAGTAGTCCTGGACAGGGCGGCAGGCCCCAGCATTTT
many,TRBV20-1,.,TRBJ2-1,CSARGTIGRVF,TGCAGTGCTAGAGGTACTATAGGCCGGGTCTTC
.,TRBV6-5,TRBD1,TRBJ2-5,CASSYTRTGQETQYF,TGTGCCAGCAGTTATACCAGGACAGGACAAGAGACCCAGTACTTC
.,TRBV5-1,TRBD1,TRBJ2-2,CASSVRDRGFLDTGELFF,TGCGCCAGCAGCGTACGGGACAGGGGTTTTCTTGACACCGGGGAGCTGTTTTTT
many,TRBV29-1,.,TRBJ2-3,CSVSPWEALTDTQYF,TGCAGCGTTAGTCCCTGGGAGGCCCTCACAGATACGCAGTATTTT
many,TRBV7-2,.,TRBJ2-3,CASSPLSTDTQYF,TGTGCCAGCAGCCCTCTAAGCACAGATACGCAGTATTTT
many,TRBV5-5,TRBD1,TRBJ2-5,CASSRTGGAEETQYF,TGTGCCAGCAGCCGGACAGGGGGCGCGGAAGAGACCCAGTACTTC
few,TRBV7-9,.,TRBJ1-2,CASSLGADRYGYTF,TGTGCCAGCAGCTTGGGGGCGGACCGCTATGGCTACACCTTC
few,TRBV7-2,TRBD2,TRBJ2-3,CASSYRTSGYTDTQYF,TGTGCCAGCAGCTATCGGACTAGCGGCTACACAGATACGCAGTATTTT
.,TRBV6-2/TRBV6-3,.,TRBJ2-2,CASSSSEGGATGELFF,TGTGCCAGCAGTTCATCCGAAGGAGGGGCCACCGGGGAGCTGTTTTTT
.,TRBV28,.,TRBJ1-4,CASSLLEGPNEKLFF,TGTGCCAGCAGTTTATTGGAGGGGCCCAATGAAAAACTGTTTTTT
many,TRBV14,TRBD2,TRBJ2-2,CASSQFLGLAGSGELFF,TGTGCCAGCAGCCAGTTTTTAGGACTAGCGGGATCCGGGGAGCTGTTTTTT
many,TRBV28,.,TRBJ2-4,CASSRRGHQNIQYF,TGTGCCAGCAGTCGGAGGGGGCACCAAAACATTCAGTACTTC
many,TRBV7-2,TRBD2,TRBJ2-2,CASSRAGVPTGELFF,TGTGCCAGCAGCCGCGCGGGGGTCCCCACCGGGGAGCTGTTTTTT
many,TRBV19,.,TRBJ2-4,CASSIEWQGHQYF,TGTGCCAGTAGTATAGAATGGCAGGGACATCAGTACTTC
.,TRBV5-1,TRBD1,TRBJ1-5,CASSLLGTGVGNQPQHF,TGCGCCAGCAGCTTGTTAGGGACAGGGGTTGGCAATCAGCCCCAGCATTTT
many,TRBV7-2,.,TRBJ2-2,CAIARTANTGELFF,TGTGCCATTGCCCGGACTGCAAACACCGGGGAGCTGTTTTTT
few,TRBV5-1,.,TRBJ1-1,CASSLIDSRLRGTEAFF,TGCGCCAGCAGCTTAATAGATAGCCGACTGAGGGGCACTGAAGCTTTCTTT
many,TRBV6-5,.,TRBJ1-1,CASRTDRSNTEAFF,TGTGCCAGCAGAACGGACAGATCGAACACTGAAGCTTTCTTT
many,TRBV6-1,.,TRBJ2-4,CASSEGGLGNIQYF,TGTGCCAGCAGTGAAGGGGGGCTGGGGAACATTCAGTACTTC
.,TRBV12-3/TRBV12-4,.,TRBJ1-2,CASTSGATTWGYTF,TGTGCCAGCACCTCCGGTGCGACAACGTGGGGCTACACCTTC
.,TRBV7-2,TRBD2,TRBJ2-3,CASSLHAGGSADTQYF,TGTGCCAGCAGCTTACATGCGGGAGGCTCGGCAGATACGCAGTATTTT
many,TRBV27,TRBD1,TRBJ1-2,CATTDRDGGYTF,TGTGCCACCACGGACAGGGATGGTGGCTACACCTTC
few,TRBV3-1,.,TRBJ2-7,CASSQDVRLIHEQYF,TGTGCCAGCAGCCAAGATGTCAGGCTGATCCACGAGCAGTACTTC
.,TRBV9,TRBD2,TRBJ2-1,CASSPRRAGGRDEQFF,TGTGCCAGCAGCCCCAGAAGAGCGGGAGGTAGGGATGAGCAGTTCTTC
many,TRBV7-3,.,TRBJ2-2,CASSPWGQVSNTGELFF,TGTGCCAGCAGCCCCTGGGGGCAGGTATCGAACACCGGGGAGCTGTTTTTT
many,TRBV27,TRBD2,TRBJ2-1,CASKTRIGLAGNNEQFF,TGTGCCAGCAAAACAAGGATCGGTCTAGCGGGAAACAATGAGCAGTTCTTC
many,TRBV6-5,.,TRBJ1-1,CASGSRGATEAFF,TGTGCCAGCGGATCCCGGGGGGCCACTGAAGCTTTCTTT
.,TRBV7-9,TRBD1,TRBJ1-1,CASSLGARTGNTEAFF,TGTGCCAGCAGCTTAGGGGCCAGGACAGGGAACACTGAAGCTTTCTTT
.,TRBV7-9,TRBD1,TRBJ1-6,CASWTGGPVPLHF,TGTGCCAGCTGGACAGGGGGGCCCGTACCCCTCCACTTT
few,TRBV20-1,.,TRBJ1-4,CSARDKEGVEKLFF,TGCAGTGCTAGAGATAAGGAGGGGGTCGAAAAACTGTTTTTT
.,TRBV27,TRBD2,TRBJ2-3,CASTGGTSGTDTQYF,TGTGCCAGCACGGGAGGGACTAGCGGCACAGATACGCAGTATTTT
.,TRBV19,.,TRBJ2-2,CASRIGTSNTGELFF,TGTGCCAGTAGGATCGGGACTTCCAACACCGGGGAGCTGTTTTTT
.,TRBV15,.,TRBJ2-7,CATSSAGNLPTPLYEQYF,TGTGCCACCAGCTCCGCGGGGAACCTTCCGACACCACTCTACGAGCAGTACTTC
many,TRBV29-1,.,TRBJ2-1,CSHRDLSVISNEQFF,TGCAGCCACCGGGACCTTAGTGTGATAAGCAATGAGCAGTTCTTC
.,TRBV27,.,TRBJ2-6,CASSPIPRVSGADVLTF,TGTGCCAGCAGTCCCATCCCAAGAGTATCTGGGGCCGACGTCCTGACTTTC
few,TRBV20-1,.,TRBJ2-2,CSAHAYRVLRHPDTDITNTGELFF,TGCAGTGCCCATGCCTACAGGGTCCTACGACACCCGGACACCGACATCACGAACACCGGGGAGCTGTTTTTT
many,TRBV6-6,TRBD2,TRBJ2-7,CASRRLAPGPYEQYF,TGTGCCAGCAGACGACTAGCCCCTGGGCCCTACGAGCAGTACTTC
many,TRBV7-9,.,TRBJ1-3,CASSLGRVSGNTIYF,TGTGCCAGCAGCTTAGGCAGGGTGTCCGGAAACACCATATATTTT
many,TRBV6-1,.,TRBJ2-7,CASSERGAFEQYF,TGTGCCAGCAGTGAACGGGGGGCGTTCGAGCAGTACTTC
many,TRBV28,.,TRBJ2-1,CASSLLLGLENNEQFF,TGTGCCAGCAGTTTATTGCTGGGACTGGAAAACAATGAGCAGTTCTTC
.,TRBV18,TRBD1,TRBJ2-5,CASSMKIEQGAQYF,TGTGCCAGCTCCATGAAGATCGAACAGGGGGCCCAGTACTTC
.,TRBV28,TRBD1,TRBJ1-1,CASSLPPGQGTEAFF,TGTGCCAGCAGTTTACCTCCGGGACAGGGGACTGAAGCTTTCTTT
.,TRBV3-1,TRBD2,TRBJ2-2,CASSRQVAGSGELFF,TGTGCCAGCAGCCGACAGGTAGCGGGGTCCGGGGAGCTGTTTTTT
many,TRBV9,TRBD1,TRBJ2-7,CASSGPATGAIYEQYF,TGTGCCAGCAGCGGGCCTGCGACAGGGGCCATCTACGAGCAGTACTTC
few,TRBV18,TRBD2,TRBJ2-7,CASSPGTSKYEQYF,TGTGCCAGCTCACCAGGGACTAGCAAGTACGAGCAGTACTTC
many,TRBV11-2,TRBD2,TRBJ2-1,CASSFNSGRGNEQFF,TGTGCCAGCAGCTTTAATAGCGGGAGGGGGAATGAGCAGTTCTTC